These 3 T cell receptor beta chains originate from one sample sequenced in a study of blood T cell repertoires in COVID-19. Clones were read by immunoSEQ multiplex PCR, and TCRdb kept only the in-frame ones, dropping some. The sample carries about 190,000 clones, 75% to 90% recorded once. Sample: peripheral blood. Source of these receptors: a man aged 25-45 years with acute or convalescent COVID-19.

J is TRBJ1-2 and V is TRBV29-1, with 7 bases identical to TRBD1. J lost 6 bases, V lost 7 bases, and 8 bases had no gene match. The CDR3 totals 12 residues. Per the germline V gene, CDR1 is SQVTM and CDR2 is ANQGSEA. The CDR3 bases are TGCAGCGCTGGACAGGCTATTGATGGCTACACCTTC. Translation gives CSAGQAIDGYTF. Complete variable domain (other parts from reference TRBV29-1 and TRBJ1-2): SAVISQKPSRDICQRGTSLTIQCQVDSQVTMMFWYRQQPGQSLTLIATANQGSEATYESGFVIDKFPISRPNLTFSTLTVSNMSPEDSSIYLCSAGQAIDGYTFGSGTRLTVV.

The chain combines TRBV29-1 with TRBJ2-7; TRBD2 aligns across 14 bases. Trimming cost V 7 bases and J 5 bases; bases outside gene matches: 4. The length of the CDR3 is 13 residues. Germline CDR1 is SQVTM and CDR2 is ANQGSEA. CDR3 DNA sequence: TGCAGCGGCCTGGGACTAGCGGGAGACGAGCAGTACTTC. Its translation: CSGLGLAGDEQYF.

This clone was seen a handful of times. The CDR3, as DNA: TGTGCCAGCAGTTACGGACAGAAAAACTACGAGCAGTACTTC. It is translated as CASSYGQKNYEQYF. The genes are TRBV6-5 and TRBJ2-7, with D possibly TRBD1 on 6 matching bases. The V gene lost 2 bases and the J gene lost 3 bases, with 11 bases spanning the gap. CDR3 length equals 14 residues. Germline-derived CDR1 and CDR2 are MNHEY and SVGAGI.